This T cell receptor beta chain was sequenced during a study of regulatory T cells in long-lasting Graves disease. The time point is: newly diagnosed GD, antithyroid drugs for less than 3 months. RNA from PBMCs was the source of the TCR library. For TCR beta, libraries came from iRepertoire HTBI primers and Arm-PCR of CDR3 regions. TCRdb ran MiXCR on the multiplex PCR reads and lists one entry per CDR3 protein. Of around 250,000 distinct CDR3 sequences listed, approximately 20% are singletons. There are 14 residues in the CDR3. Germline-derived CDR1 and CDR2 are LGHDT and YNNKEL (reference sequence). Trimming shortened V by 2 bases and J by 1 base, and 8 bases separated the two germline ends. Overall study results and limits: Persistent disease showed a preference for TRBV28, TRBJ1-2 and TRBJ2-5. Authors noted too few samples as a limitation.

A remark on this clonotype: What it binds is unknown.

Another study also made use of these data, one on T cells in Graves' hyperthyroidism and ophthalmopathy. That study adds: The primer set for the first-round RT-PCR of the TCR CDR3 was HTBI.

Material: peripheral blood mononuclear cells (PBMCs), obtained at new diagnosis, from a patient treated with antithyroid drugs. The sequence was collected from a woman younger than 45 with Graves disease. The rearrangement links TRBV3-1 to TRBJ1-1; a weak D match, TRBD1 (5 bases). The CDR3 spells CASSQHGANTEAFF. Here the CDR3 DNA reads TGTGCCAGCAGCCAACATGGGGCGAACACTGAAGCTTTCTTT.